This is a list of T cell receptor beta chains from one sample in a study of follicular helper T cells after annual influenza vaccination. Using immunoSEQ multiplex PCR, the repertoire was profiled, and TCRdb retains in-frame clones only, with some absent. There are around 1,300 clones in the sample; roughly 69% occur only once, and approximately 10% lies in the top ten. Sequenced material: CXCR5+ CD38+ circulating T follicular helper cells from blood, taken 7 days after influenza vaccination. The receptors derive from an adult who received the influenza vaccine. Each CDR3 is given with its conserved first and last residue. D genes are given only for firm matches. Some rows mark clone size as missing; the rest say once, few, many or name a class of expanded clone.

v_gene,d_gene,j_gene,abundance,CDR3nt,CDR3aa
TRBV14,TRBD2,TRBJ2-1,-,TGTGCCAGCAGCCAAGTTCGGACTAGCGGGTCCAATGAGCAGTTCTTC,CASSQVRTSGSNEQFF
TRBV5-1,-,TRBJ2-3,-,TGCGCCAGCAGCCCGGCTTTCGGGGCCCCCACAGATACGCAGTATTTT,CASSPAFGAPTDTQYF
TRBV28,-,TRBJ1-2,-,TGTGCCAGCAGTTCCAGGGGAAGAGGGGGCTACACCTTC,CASSSRGRGGYTF
TRBV2,TRBD2,TRBJ2-5,-,TGTGCCAGCAGGGGGACTAGCGGACCTCAGTACTTC,CASRGTSGPQYF
TRBV27,-,TRBJ2-2,-,TGTGCCAGCAGTTTAGACCTATACACCGGGGAGCTGTTTTTT,CASSLDLYTGELFF
TRBV29-1,TRBD2,TRBJ2-1,few,TGCAGCGTTGCGGGGTCTAGCGGGAGGACAAGGCAGTTCTTC,CSVAGSSGRTRQFF
TRBV5-1,-,TRBJ2-1,-,TGCGCCAGCAGCTCTCAGGGGGGATCCTACAATGAGCAGTTCTTC,CASSSQGGSYNEQFF
TRBV19,TRBD2,TRBJ2-1,-,TGTGCCACACGGTTACTAGCGGGAGGGAGGGCCTACAATGAGCAGTTCTTC,CATRLLAGGRAYNEQFF
TRBV11-3,TRBD1,TRBJ1-1,-,TGTGCCAGCAGCGCGGGACAGGGCACTGAAGCTTTCTTT,CASSAGQGTEAFF
TRBV28,-,TRBJ1-5,-,TGTGCCAGCATTATGGGGGGAGAGAGGAATCAGCCCCAGCATTTT,CASIMGGERNQPQHF
TRBV21-1,-,TRBJ1-5,few,TGTGCCAGCAGCAAAAGAAGAGGTCGGCCGACAGGGCGAAATCAGCCCCAGCATTTT,CASSKRRGRPTGRNQPQHF
TRBV11-2,-,TRBJ2-7,-,TGTGCCAGCAGCTCCGGGTTGGGTGCCGAGCAGTACTTC,CASSSGLGAEQYF
TRBV27,-,TRBJ1-1,few,TGTGCCAGCAGTTTAAACAGGGAAAGCGAAGCTTTCTTT,CASSLNRESEAFF
TRBV5-4,-,TRBJ2-6,-,TGTGCCAGCGTAATGTTTACCAGACAAAGTCGGGCCAACGTCCTGACTTTC,CASVMFTRQSRANVLTF
TRBV7-9,-,TRBJ2-5,-,TGTGCCAGCAGCCCAAGGGACCCCCCCGGGACCCAGTACTTC,CASSPRDPPGTQYF
TRBV18,-,TRBJ2-5,-,TGTGCCAGCGTCAGGGCAGAACAAGAGACCCAGTACTTC,CASVRAEQETQYF
TRBV7-9,-,TRBJ1-5,few,TGTGCCAGCACCTACGAGGGTAATCAGCCCCAGCATTTT,CASTYEGNQPQHF
TRBV15,TRBD2,TRBJ2-7,few,TGTGCCACCAGCAGAGGATCTGGCGGGAGGCTTACCTACGAGCAGTACTTC,CATSRGSGGRLTYEQYF
TRBV6-5,-,TRBJ2-3,-,TGTGCCAGCAGTTACCGGGGAAGGGGGGATACGCAGTATTTT,CASSYRGRGDTQYF
TRBV28,-,TRBJ1-2,-,TGTGCCAGCAGCCGATCGCAAGGGGGAGGCTACACCTTC,CASSRSQGGGYTF
TRBV29-1,-,TRBJ2-7,-,TGCAGCGTTGTGTTGGGGGTAAGCCGCGAGCAGTACTTC,CSVVLGVSREQYF
TRBV28,-,TRBJ2-6,once,TGTGCCAGCAGGACCACAAGGAGGTCTGGGGCCAACGTCCTGACTTTC,CASRTTRRSGANVLTF
TRBV2,-,TRBJ2-7,few,TGTGCCAGCACAGGGGGACTGGACTACGAGCAGTACTTC,CASTGGLDYEQYF
TRBV15,TRBD2,TRBJ2-1,-,TGTGCCACCAGCAGGACTAGCGGGAGGGGACACAATGAGCAGTTCTTC,CATSRTSGRGHNEQFF
TRBV5-1,-,TRBJ1-2,-,TGCGCCAGCTCCTTCACACAGGGATCTGGCTACACCTTC,CASSFTQGSGYTF
TRBV19,-,TRBJ2-3,-,TGTGCCAGTAGTAGAGGAGACACAGATACGCAGTATTTT,CASSRGDTDTQYF
TRBV28,-,TRBJ2-1,-,TGTGCCAGCAGTCCCCGACGGACCTCAGGGGCCAATGAGCAGTTCTTC,CASSPRRTSGANEQFF
TRBV2,-,TRBJ2-7,few,TGTGCCAGCAGTGTTTATCTCGGTCACGAGCAGTACTTC,CASSVYLGHEQYF
TRBV5-1,-,TRBJ2-5,-,TGCGCCAGCAGCTTAAGAGAGCGGCGGGATTTTCCAGAGACCCAGTACTTC,CASSLRERRDFPETQYF